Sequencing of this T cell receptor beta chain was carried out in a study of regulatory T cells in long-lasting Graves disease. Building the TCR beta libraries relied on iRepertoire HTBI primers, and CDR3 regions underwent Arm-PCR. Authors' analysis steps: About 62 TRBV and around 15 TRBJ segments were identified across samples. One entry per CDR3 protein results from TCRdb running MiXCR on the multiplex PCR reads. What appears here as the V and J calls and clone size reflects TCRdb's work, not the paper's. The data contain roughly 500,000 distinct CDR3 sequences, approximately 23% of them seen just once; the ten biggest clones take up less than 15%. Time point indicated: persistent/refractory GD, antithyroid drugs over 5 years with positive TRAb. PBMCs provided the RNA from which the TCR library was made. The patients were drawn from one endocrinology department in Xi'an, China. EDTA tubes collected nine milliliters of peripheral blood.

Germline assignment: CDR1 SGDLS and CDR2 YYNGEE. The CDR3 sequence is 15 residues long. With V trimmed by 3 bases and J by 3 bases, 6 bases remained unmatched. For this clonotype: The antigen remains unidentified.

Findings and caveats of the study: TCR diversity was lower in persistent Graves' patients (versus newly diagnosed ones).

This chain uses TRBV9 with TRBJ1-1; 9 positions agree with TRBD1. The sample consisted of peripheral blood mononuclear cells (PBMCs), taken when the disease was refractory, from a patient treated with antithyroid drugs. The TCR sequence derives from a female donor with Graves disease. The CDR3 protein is CASSGNTGGHTEAFF. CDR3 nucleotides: TGTGCCAGCAGCGGGAATACAGGGGGCCACACTGAAGCTTTCTTT.